These T cell receptor beta chains were read from a single sample in a study of control samples from healthy donors and cancer patients. Assay used: immunoSEQ multiplex PCR; TCRdb lists only in-frame clones, some missing. The sample lists 100,000 to 150,000 clones; around nine tenths were seen once. The sample taken for sequencing was blood. Every receptor here comes from a man over 45 in good health. CDR3s include the opening cysteine and the closing phenylalanine or tryptophan. The D gene is left open where the match is weak. Clone size is shown for a subset of rows, as once, few, many or a class of expanded clone.

abundance: -
j_gene: TRBJ2-2
d_gene: -
v_gene: TRBV28
CDR3nt: TGTGCCAGCAGTCTGCGCACCGGGGAGCTGTTTTTT
CDR3aa: CASSLRTGELFF

abundance: -
j_gene: TRBJ1-6
d_gene: -
v_gene: TRBV5-4
CDR3nt: TGTGCCAGCAGAAGAGCAACAGATAATTCACCCCTCCACTTT
CDR3aa: CASRRATDNSPLHF

abundance: -
j_gene: TRBJ2-7
d_gene: -
v_gene: TRBV9
CDR3nt: TGTGCCAGCAGCGTAGACATTCGGTACGAGCAGTACTTC
CDR3aa: CASSVDIRYEQYF

abundance: -
j_gene: TRBJ2-1
d_gene: -
v_gene: TRBV4-1
CDR3nt: TGCGCCAGCAGCCAAGATTACCCAGGGGCCACCTACAATGAGCAGTTCTTC
CDR3aa: CASSQDYPGATYNEQFF

abundance: -
j_gene: TRBJ1-1
d_gene: -
v_gene: TRBV11-3
CDR3nt: TGTGCCAGCAGCTTAGTGAGGGGCCCCGCCATGAACACTGAAGCTTTCTTT
CDR3aa: CASSLVRGPAMNTEAFF

abundance: -
j_gene: TRBJ1-5
d_gene: -
v_gene: TRBV7-2
CDR3nt: TGTGCCAGCAGCTTAAGACAGTCAAATCAGCCCCAGCATTTT
CDR3aa: CASSLRQSNQPQHF

abundance: -
j_gene: TRBJ2-2
d_gene: TRBD2
v_gene: TRBV2
CDR3nt: TGTGCCAGCAGTGAAGACCCGGGCCTTTCTACTCGGGAGGGGGGGAACACCGGGGAGCTGTTTTTT
CDR3aa: CASSEDPGLSTREGGNTGELFF

abundance: once
j_gene: TRBJ2-2
d_gene: -
v_gene: TRBV7-3
CDR3nt: TGTGCCAGCAGCTTAAAGCGTACTAACAGACAGAACACCGGGGAGCTGTTTTTT
CDR3aa: CASSLKRTNRQNTGELFF

abundance: -
j_gene: TRBJ1-6
d_gene: -
v_gene: TRBV7-1
CDR3nt: TGTGCCAGCAGCTCACTCCGCTTTAAGACCCAAAAACCAGGTTTACTTGAATATAATTCACCCCTCCACTTT
CDR3aa: CASSSLRFKTQKPGLLEYNSPLHF

abundance: -
j_gene: TRBJ1-1
d_gene: -
v_gene: TRBV10-3
CDR3nt: TGTGCCATCAGACTGCAGGGGATGAACACTGAAGCTTTCTTT
CDR3aa: CAIRLQGMNTEAFF

abundance: -
j_gene: TRBJ2-7
d_gene: -
v_gene: TRBV5-4
CDR3nt: TGTGCCAGCACCGCGGACAGCTCCTACGAGCAGTACTTC
CDR3aa: CASTADSSYEQYF

abundance: -
j_gene: TRBJ2-6
d_gene: -
v_gene: TRBV7-8
CDR3nt: TGTGCCAGCAGCTCGTCTGGGGCCAACGTCCTGACTTTC
CDR3aa: CASSSSGANVLTF

abundance: -
j_gene: TRBJ1-4
d_gene: -
v_gene: TRBV30
CDR3nt: TGTGCCTGGAGTGGGGGGCTCCTCGAAAAACTGTTTTTT
CDR3aa: CAWSGGLLEKLFF

abundance: -
j_gene: TRBJ2-2
d_gene: -
v_gene: TRBV21-1
CDR3nt: TGTGCCAGCAGCACTCGACAGGTCCCAACGGGGGAGCTGTTTTTT
CDR3aa: CASSTRQVPTGELFF

abundance: -
j_gene: TRBJ2-1
d_gene: TRBD2
v_gene: TRBV4-2
CDR3nt: TGTGCCAGCAGCCAAGATCGGCGGGGGGACAATGAGCAGTTCTTC
CDR3aa: CASSQDRRGDNEQFF

abundance: -
j_gene: TRBJ2-1
d_gene: TRBD1
v_gene: TRBV24-1
CDR3nt: TGTGCCACCAGTGGAGACCGGGACAGGGTCGATGAGCAGTTCTTC
CDR3aa: CATSGDRDRVDEQFF

abundance: -
j_gene: TRBJ2-1
d_gene: -
v_gene: TRBV6-5
CDR3nt: TGTGCCAGCAGCCGACACAATGAGCAGTTCTTC
CDR3aa: CASSRHNEQFF

abundance: once
j_gene: TRBJ2-3
d_gene: TRBD2
v_gene: TRBV10-3
CDR3nt: TGTGCCATCAGTGAGCTTGCCAGCGGGGGGGCCAGGGATACGCAGTATTTT
CDR3aa: CAISELASGGARDTQYF

abundance: -
j_gene: TRBJ1-1
d_gene: -
v_gene: TRBV5-1
CDR3nt: TGCGCCAGCAGCTTGGAGGGCATAACGGACACTGAAGCTTTCTTT
CDR3aa: CASSLEGITDTEAFF

abundance: once
j_gene: TRBJ1-5
d_gene: -
v_gene: TRBV30
CDR3nt: TGTGCCTGGAGTGGGGGGGGGCGGCAGCCCCAGCATTTT
CDR3aa: CAWSGGGRQPQHF

abundance: -
j_gene: TRBJ1-2
d_gene: -
v_gene: TRBV24-1
CDR3nt: TGTGCCACCAGTGATTTGGGGGAAAGTCACACCTTC
CDR3aa: CATSDLGESHTF

abundance: once
j_gene: TRBJ1-6
d_gene: -
v_gene: TRBV9
CDR3nt: TGTGCCAGCAGCGCGGGGGGAGAGTATAATTCACCCCTCCACTTT
CDR3aa: CASSAGGEYNSPLHF

abundance: few
j_gene: TRBJ1-1
d_gene: -
v_gene: TRBV28
CDR3nt: TGTGCCAGCAGTTTCCCGGCCACGGGACGGAACACTGAAGCTTTCTTT
CDR3aa: CASSFPATGRNTEAFF

abundance: -
j_gene: TRBJ1-1
d_gene: -
v_gene: TRBV3-1/TRBV3-2
CDR3nt: TGTGCCAGCAAACGGGGGCAGGCCACTGAAGCTTTCTTT
CDR3aa: CASKRGQATEAFF

abundance: -
j_gene: TRBJ1-3
d_gene: TRBD1
v_gene: TRBV30
CDR3nt: TGTGCCTGGAGCCCCGGGACAGCAGGAAACACCATATATTTT
CDR3aa: CAWSPGTAGNTIYF

abundance: -
j_gene: TRBJ1-1
d_gene: TRBD1
v_gene: TRBV6-5
CDR3nt: TGTGCCAGCGCCCGGGAGGCAGGGGGAAGTAATGAAGCTTTCTTT
CDR3aa: CASAREAGGSNEAFF

abundance: -
j_gene: TRBJ2-5
d_gene: TRBD2
v_gene: TRBV5-6
CDR3nt: TGTGCCAGCAGCTCCAAGCGGGGGGGGGCTGCAGAGACCCAGTACTTC
CDR3aa: CASSSKRGGAAETQYF

abundance: -
j_gene: TRBJ2-5
d_gene: TRBD1
v_gene: TRBV9
CDR3nt: TGTGCCAGCAGCGTAGGGACAGGGATTGGGGAGACCCAGTACTTC
CDR3aa: CASSVGTGIGETQYF

abundance: -
j_gene: TRBJ2-1
d_gene: TRBD2
v_gene: TRBV9
CDR3nt: TGTGCCAGCAGCGGAGGCGGGGGGGGCCTTAATGAGCAGTTCTTC
CDR3aa: CASSGGGGGLNEQFF

abundance: -
j_gene: TRBJ1-5
d_gene: TRBD1
v_gene: TRBV2
CDR3nt: TGTGCCAGCAGTGAAGCCGGGACAGGCTTTGGTCCCCAGCATTTT
CDR3aa: CASSEAGTGFGPQHF

abundance: -
j_gene: TRBJ2-2
d_gene: -
v_gene: TRBV28
CDR3nt: TGTGCCAGCAGTTTAACCCCGGCCGGGGAGCTGTTTTTT
CDR3aa: CASSLTPAGELFF

abundance: -
j_gene: TRBJ2-2
d_gene: -
v_gene: TRBV6-5
CDR3nt: TGTGCCAGCAGTTACATCGGAGCTAACATCGGGGAGCTGTTTTTT
CDR3aa: CASSYIGANIGELFF

abundance: -
j_gene: TRBJ1-5
d_gene: TRBD1
v_gene: TRBV5-5
CDR3nt: TGTGCCAGCAGCTTGACAGGGGGAACGTTCAATCAGCCCCAGCATTTT
CDR3aa: CASSLTGGTFNQPQHF

abundance: -
j_gene: TRBJ2-5
d_gene: TRBD1
v_gene: TRBV6-5
CDR3nt: TGTGCCAGCCACCGGGACAGGGGAGAGACCCAGTACTTC
CDR3aa: CASHRDRGETQYF

abundance: -
j_gene: TRBJ2-7
d_gene: -
v_gene: TRBV6-5
CDR3nt: TGTGCCAGCAGTTACGGTGAGGTATACGAGCAGTACTTC
CDR3aa: CASSYGEVYEQYF

abundance: few
j_gene: TRBJ2-7
d_gene: -
v_gene: TRBV3-1/TRBV3-2
CDR3nt: TGTGCCAGCAGCCAAGAAGGAAGCTTCGGTTCCTACGAGCAGTACTTC
CDR3aa: CASSQEGSFGSYEQYF

abundance: few
j_gene: TRBJ2-5
d_gene: TRBD2
v_gene: TRBV13
CDR3nt: TGTGCCAGCAGCTCGGGACTAGCGGACATAGAGACCCAGTACTTC
CDR3aa: CASSSGLADIETQYF

abundance: -
j_gene: TRBJ1-1
d_gene: -
v_gene: TRBV28
CDR3nt: TGTGCCAGCAGTCCCGATTACACTGAAGCTTTCTTT
CDR3aa: CASSPDYTEAFF

abundance: -
j_gene: TRBJ1-3
d_gene: -
v_gene: TRBV19
CDR3nt: TGTGCCAGTAGTATCCCTTGGGTAGCGGCTGGAAACACCATATATTTT
CDR3aa: CASSIPWVAAGNTIYF

abundance: -
j_gene: TRBJ1-2
d_gene: -
v_gene: TRBV20-1
CDR3nt: TGCAGTGCTAGTTACAGAAACTATGGCTACACCTTC
CDR3aa: CSASYRNYGYTF